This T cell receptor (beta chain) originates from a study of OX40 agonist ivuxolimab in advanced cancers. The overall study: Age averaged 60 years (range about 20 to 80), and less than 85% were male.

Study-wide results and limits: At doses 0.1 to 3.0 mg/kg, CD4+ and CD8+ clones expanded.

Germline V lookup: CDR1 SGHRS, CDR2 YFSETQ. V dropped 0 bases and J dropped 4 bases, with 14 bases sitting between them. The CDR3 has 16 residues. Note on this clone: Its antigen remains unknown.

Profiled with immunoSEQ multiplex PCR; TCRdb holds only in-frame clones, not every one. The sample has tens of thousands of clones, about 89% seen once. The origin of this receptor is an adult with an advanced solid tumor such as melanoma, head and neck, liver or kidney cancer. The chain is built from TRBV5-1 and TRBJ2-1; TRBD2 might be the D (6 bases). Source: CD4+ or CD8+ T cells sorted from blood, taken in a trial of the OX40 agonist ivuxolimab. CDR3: CASSLGVAETYNEQFF. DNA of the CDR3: TGCGCCAGCAGCTTGGGGGTAGCGGAGACTTACAATGAGCAGTTCTTC. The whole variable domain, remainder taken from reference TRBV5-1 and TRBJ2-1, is KAGVTQTPRYLIKTRGQQVTLSCSPISGHRSVSWYQQTPGQGLQFLFEYFSETQRNKGNFPGRFSGRQFSNSRSEMNVSTLELGDSALYLCASSLGVAETYNEQFFGPGTRLTVL.